This T cell receptor beta chain was recovered during a study of PD-L1 blockade in urothelial cancer. Sequenced by immunoSEQ multiplex PCR; TCRdb stores in-frame clones only, minus some. The table shows about 74,000 clones, with around 84% occurring only once. The germline V and J ends were trimmed by 5 bases and 0 bases, with 12 bases remaining between them. CDR3 length equals 15 residues. Germline CDR1 is SGHAT and CDR2 is FQNNGV. The chain employs TRBV11-2 and TRBJ2-3; D not certain. The sequence derives from a man between 65 and 79 years old with urothelial cancer. This material consisted of PBMCs, taken around atezolizumab (anti-PD-L1) treatment. The CDR3, as DNA: TGTGCCAGCAGCCACCACCTAGAAAGCACAGATACGCAGTATTTT. Its protein is CASSHHLESTDTQYF.